The rows below give T cell receptor beta chains drawn from one sample of a study of cytomegalovirus exposure and HLA in healthy donors. Profiled with immunoSEQ multiplex PCR; TCRdb holds only in-frame clones, not every one. Its listing shows tens of thousands of clones. The sequenced sample consisted of PBMCs. The receptors derive from a woman younger than 45 in good health and CMV-seronegative. Both conserved end residues are part of each CDR3. A D gene is named only where the DNA matches it firmly.

V	J	D	CDR3	DNA
TRBV28	TRBJ1-1	-	CASSLSGSNTEDFF	TGTGCCAGCAGTTTGTCCGGGTCGAACACTGAAGATTTCTTT
TRBV6-5	TRBJ1-1	TRBD1	CASSRQGGLAFF	TGTGCCAGCAGCAGACAGGGGGGACTAGCTTTCTTT
TRBV6-1	TRBJ2-7	-	CASSLRENTYEQYF	TGTGCCAGCAGCCTCCGGGAAAATACCTACGAGCAGTACTTC
TRBV30	TRBJ2-2	-	CAHEARTGELFF	TGTGCCCACGAGGCGAGGACCGGGGAGCTGTTTTTT
TRBV30	TRBJ1-2	-	CAWSPGLLPGNYGYTF	TGTGCCTGGAGTCCCGGCCTCCTCCCGGGGAACTATGGCTACACCTTC
TRBV2	TRBJ1-3	-	CASSAQGNTIYF	TGTGCCAGCAGTGCACAGGGAAACACCATATATTTT
TRBV27	TRBJ2-7	TRBD1	CASSFTGGSYEQYF	TGTGCCAGCAGTTTCACAGGGGGGAGCTACGAGCAGTACTTC
TRBV18	TRBJ2-5	-	CASSPHAEGTQYF	TGTGCCAGCTCACCCCACGCGGAAGGGACCCAGTACTTC
TRBV18	TRBJ2-3	TRBD1	CASSLDRGGTDTQYF	TGTGCCAGCTCACTCGACAGGGGGGGCACAGATACGCAGTATTTT
TRBV7-2	TRBJ2-5	-	CASSLPPQETQYF	TGTGCCAGCAGCTTACCCCCTCAAGAGACCCAGTACTTC
TRBV4-1	TRBJ2-1	TRBD2	CASSQAPSGSKWYEQFF	TGCGCCAGCAGCCAGGCACCTAGCGGGAGTAAGTGGTATGAGCAGTTCTTC
TRBV4-1	TRBJ2-7	TRBD1	CASSQDSRGQVSYEQYF	TGCGCCAGCAGCCAAGACTCCCGGGGACAGGTAAGTTACGAGCAGTACTTC
TRBV6-1	TRBJ1-4	TRBD1	CASSGTGFNEKLFF	TGTGCCAGCAGCGGGACAGGGTTTAATGAAAAACTGTTTTTT
TRBV7-9	TRBJ1-2	TRBD1	CASRRNQGVGYTF	TGTGCCAGCAGGCGGAATCAGGGGGTTGGCTACACCTTC
TRBV30	TRBJ2-1	TRBD2	CAGEPGTSGATEQFF	TGTGCCGGGGAACCTGGGACTAGCGGAGCGACTGAGCAGTTCTTC